The present T cell receptor beta chain was sequenced within a study of shared clonotypes between healthy human individuals. Original data processing: Junction-only sequences without quality scores came from ImmunoSEQ, so filtering differed. Sequencing was performed with immunoSEQ multiplex PCR; in TCRdb, only in-frame clones are kept and a portion is missing. The V and J calls and the clone size are those of that table, but D and trimming were determined from the DNA. The profile shows some 96,000 clones, about half of them singletons. Per the germline V gene, CDR1 is MNHEY and CDR2 is SMNVEV (reference sequence). The CDR3 length is 14 residues. V dropped 5 bases and J dropped 12; count of bases not matched to a gene: 14.

This receptor was obtained from a middle-aged woman in good health. Some clones in this sample may be carry-over from other donors' samples. The genes are TRBV27 and TRBJ2-7; 9 positions match TRBD1. Sequencing used PBMCs. CDR3 sequence (DNA): TGTGCCAGCAGTACAACCCGGGACAGGGTCGATCGGTACTTC. Translation: CASSTTRDRVDRYF.